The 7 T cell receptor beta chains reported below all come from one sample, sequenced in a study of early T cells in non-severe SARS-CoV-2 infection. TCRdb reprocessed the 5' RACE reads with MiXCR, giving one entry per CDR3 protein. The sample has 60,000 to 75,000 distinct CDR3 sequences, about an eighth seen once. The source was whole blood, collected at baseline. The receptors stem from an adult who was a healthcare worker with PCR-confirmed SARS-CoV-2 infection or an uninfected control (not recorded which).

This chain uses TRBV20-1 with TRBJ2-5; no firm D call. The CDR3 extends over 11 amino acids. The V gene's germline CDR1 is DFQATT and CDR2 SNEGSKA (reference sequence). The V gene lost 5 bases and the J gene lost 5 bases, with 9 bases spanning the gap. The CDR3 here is CSASHRETQYF. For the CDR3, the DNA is TGCAGTGCTTCCCACCGGGAGACCCAGTACTTC.

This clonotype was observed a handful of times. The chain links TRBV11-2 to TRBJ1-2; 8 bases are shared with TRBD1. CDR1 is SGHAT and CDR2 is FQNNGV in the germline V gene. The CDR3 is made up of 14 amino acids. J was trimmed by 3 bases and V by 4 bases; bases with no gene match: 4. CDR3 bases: TGTGCCAGCAGCTCCGGACAGGGAGACTATGGCTACACCTTC. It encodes CASSSGQGDYGYTF. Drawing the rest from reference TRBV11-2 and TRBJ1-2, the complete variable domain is EAGVAQSPRYKIIEKRQSVAFWCNPISGHATLYWYQQILGQGPKLLIQFQNNGVVDDSQLPKDRFSAERLKGVDSTLKIQPAKLEDSAVYLCASSSGQGDYGYTFGSGTRLTVV.

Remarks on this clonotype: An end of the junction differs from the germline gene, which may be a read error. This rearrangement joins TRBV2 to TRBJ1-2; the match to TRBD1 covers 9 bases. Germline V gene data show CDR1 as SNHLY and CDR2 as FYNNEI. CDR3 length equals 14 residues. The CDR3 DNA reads TGTGACAGCAGGGGACAGGGTCTTAACTATGGCTACACCTTC. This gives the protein CDSRGQGLNYGYTF.

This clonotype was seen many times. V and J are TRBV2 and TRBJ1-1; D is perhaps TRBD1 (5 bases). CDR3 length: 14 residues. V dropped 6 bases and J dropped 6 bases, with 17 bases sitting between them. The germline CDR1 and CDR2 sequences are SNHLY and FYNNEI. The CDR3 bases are TGTGCCAGCAGCCCACGAGTTGGGGGGGCTGAAGCTTTCTTT. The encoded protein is CASSPRVGGAEAFF.

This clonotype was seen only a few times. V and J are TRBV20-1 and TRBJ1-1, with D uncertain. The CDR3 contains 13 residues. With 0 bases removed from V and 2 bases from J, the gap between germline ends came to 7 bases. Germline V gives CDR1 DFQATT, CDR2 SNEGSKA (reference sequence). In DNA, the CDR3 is TGCAGTGCTAGAGATCTCAGAAACACTGAAGCTTTCTTT. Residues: CSARDLRNTEAFF.

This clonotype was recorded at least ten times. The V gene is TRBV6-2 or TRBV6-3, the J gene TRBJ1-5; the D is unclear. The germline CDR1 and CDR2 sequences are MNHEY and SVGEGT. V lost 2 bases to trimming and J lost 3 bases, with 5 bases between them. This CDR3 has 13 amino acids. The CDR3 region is CASSYGFNQPQHF. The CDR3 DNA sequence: TGTGCCAGCAGTTACGGTTTCAATCAGCCCCAGCATTTT.

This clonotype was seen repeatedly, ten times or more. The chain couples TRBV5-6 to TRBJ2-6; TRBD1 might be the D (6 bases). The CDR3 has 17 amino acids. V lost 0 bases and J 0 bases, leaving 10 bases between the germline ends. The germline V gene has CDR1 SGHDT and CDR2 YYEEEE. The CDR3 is CASSLVGQPSGANVLTF. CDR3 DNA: TGTGCCAGCAGCTTGGTGGGACAACCCTCTGGGGCCAACGTCCTGACTTTC.